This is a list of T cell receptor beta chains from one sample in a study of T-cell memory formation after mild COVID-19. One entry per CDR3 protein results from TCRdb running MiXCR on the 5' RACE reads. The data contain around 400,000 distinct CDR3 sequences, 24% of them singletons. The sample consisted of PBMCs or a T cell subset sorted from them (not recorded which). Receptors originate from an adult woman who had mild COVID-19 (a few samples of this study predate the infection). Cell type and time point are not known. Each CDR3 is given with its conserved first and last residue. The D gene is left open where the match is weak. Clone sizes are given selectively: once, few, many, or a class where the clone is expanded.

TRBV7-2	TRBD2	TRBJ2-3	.	CASSLSLAGGDTQYF	TGTGCCAGCAGCTTAAGCCTAGCGGGGGGAGATACGCAGTATTTT
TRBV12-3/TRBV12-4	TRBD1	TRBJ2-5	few	CASSRGQGQETQYF	TGTGCCAGCAGTCGGGGACAGGGGCAAGAGACCCAGTACTTC
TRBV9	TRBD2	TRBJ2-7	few	CASSPRTSGKIEQYF	TGTGCCAGCAGCCCGCGGACTAGCGGGAAGATAGAGCAGTACTTC
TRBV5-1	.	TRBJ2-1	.	CASSPAQYNEQFF	TGCGCCAGCAGTCCCGCTCAATACAATGAGCAGTTCTTC
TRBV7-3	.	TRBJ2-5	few	CASSFDSRESQYF	TGTGCCAGCAGCTTTGACTCTAGGGAGAGCCAGTACTTC
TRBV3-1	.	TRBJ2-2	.	CATKAAGELFF	TGTGCCACGAAGGCGGCCGGGGAGCTGTTTTTT
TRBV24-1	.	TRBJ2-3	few	CATSGWESTDTQYF	TGTGCCACCAGTGGGTGGGAGAGCACAGATACGCAGTATTTT
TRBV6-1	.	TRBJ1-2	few	CAGKRVLVGGYTF	TGTGCCGGAAAAAGAGTACTTGTCGGGGGCTACACCTTC
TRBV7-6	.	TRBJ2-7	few	CASSLVPPGGSGAVTYEQYF	TGTGCCAGCAGCTTAGTGCCGCCCGGGGGCTCGGGGGCGGTTACCTACGAGCAGTACTTC
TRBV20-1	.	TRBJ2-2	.	CSARARGTGTGELFF	TGCAGTGCGAGGGCCAGAGGGACGGGCACCGGGGAGCTGTTTTTT
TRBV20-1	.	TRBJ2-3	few	CSARDQGGGPDTQYF	TGCAGTGCTAGAGATCAAGGGGGGGGACCAGATACGCAGTATTTT
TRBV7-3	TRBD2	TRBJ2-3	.	CASSPRGTITDTQYF	TGTGCCAGCAGCCCCCGCGGGACTATCACAGATACGCAGTATTTT
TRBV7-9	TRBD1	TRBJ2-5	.	CASSLGDRGQETQYF	TGTGCCAGCAGCTTGGGGGACAGGGGCCAAGAGACCCAGTACTTC
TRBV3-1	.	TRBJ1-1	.	CASSRLGQGEAFF	TGTGCCAGCAGCCGCCTCGGCCAAGGGGAAGCTTTCTTT
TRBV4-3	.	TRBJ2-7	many	CASSQVHGGHYEQYF	TGCGCCAGCAGCCAAGTTCACGGGGGCCACTACGAGCAGTACTTC
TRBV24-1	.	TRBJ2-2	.	CATRSQGNTGELFF	TGTGCCACCCGCTCCCAGGGGAACACCGGGGAGCTGTTTTTT